This T cell receptor (beta chain) was observed in a study of beta chain features in type 1 diabetes. The CDR3 is made up of 14 amino acids. V lost 5 bases and J 4 bases, leaving 14 bases between the germline ends. The germline gives CDR1 LNHDA, CDR2 SQIVND (reference sequence). Expressed TCRB transcripts were sequenced, since all the RNA that had been isolated was reverse transcribed. Clones were read by immunoSEQ multiplex PCR, and TCRdb kept only the in-frame ones, dropping some. Among around 130,000 clones listed, 9% were seen once. Of note for this clone: Its antigen is undetermined.

Study-wide findings and caveats: TCRB CDR3s from Type 1 diabetes patients were moderately but significantly shorter in all four CD4+ subsets. VDJ junctions from patients with type 1 diabetes contained fewer insertions and more deletions.

The TCR originated in a young man with type 1 diabetes. The sample was central memory CD4+ T cells from blood. This sequence joins TRBV19 and TRBJ1-2; D is unresolved. The CDR3 coding sequence is TGTGCCAGTAGTGCGACCGCCCGGGGCTATGGCTACACCTTC. Protein: CASSATARGYGYTF.